This TCR beta chain was profiled in a study of blood T cell repertoires in COVID-19. Sequencing used immunoSEQ multiplex PCR; TCRdb keeps in-frame clones, though not all of them. The data contain approximately 120,000 clones, roughly 80% of them singletons. The CDR3 is 13 residues long. Looked up from germline, CDR1 is MDHEN and CDR2 is SYDVKM. V was shortened by 2 bases and J by 6 bases, with 8 bases between the two germline ends. The V and J genes are TRBV28 and TRBJ2-1; possible D gene TRBD2, 5 bases. Sequences were obtained from peripheral blood. This receptor was taken from a woman aged 55-69 years with acute or convalescent COVID-19. CDR3: CASSLLEGNEQFF. The CDR3 nucleotides are TGTGCCAGCAGTTTACTTGAGGGCAATGAGCAGTTCTTC.